This T cell receptor beta chain was sequenced in a study of cytomegalovirus exposure and HLA in healthy donors listed by TCRdb under 2017. For context, the study as a whole: According to an earlier analysis of several hundred of the donors, about 180 million T cells yielded approximately 120 million unique TCR beta sequences and around 280 Gb of sequence data. Approximately 300 gigabases of sequencing data and approximately 92 million unique TCR sequences made up an early release that covered 500 to 650 HLA-typed donors. Of the 398 genotyped donors, 70% to 90% were placed in the genetic ancestry cluster associated with self-reported Caucasian donors. The aim of the study was to test whether cataloging public T cell receptors could identify signatures of past pathogen exposure. The study used immunosequencing to profile the T cell repertoires of more than 650 subjects and linked those repertoires to cytomegalovirus serostatus. Along with the approximately 650-subject first cohort, a separate validation cohort of 120 different subjects was used. High-throughput TCR immunosequencing, statistical association of individual TCRs with disease status, and machine learning were combined to predict cytomegalovirus infection status. A later analysis re-examined previously published TCR beta repertoires from several hundred donors and added high-resolution HLA genotyping to investigate patterns of TCR occurrence. Rather than using new phenotypic data, the later analysis identified candidate immune exposures from TCR beta sequences and from how often those sequences occurred across donors. An earlier analysis of approximately 640 of the donors applied high-throughput TCR beta sequencing to assess whether each TCR beta V gene segment acted as functional or pseudogenic. Donor age, sex, ethnicity and CMV serostatus were compiled together with the repertoire data. A later genetic analysis took genome-wide SNP genotypes for 398 of the 666 donors and used that subset as a discovery cohort. All discovery cohort repertoires had been generated on a single sequencing platform. HLA typing included class I and class II loci at four-digit resolution. Typing coverage differed by locus: A, B, C, DRB1 and DQB1 were typed in roughly 620-630 donors, DQA1 in about 550, DPA1 in 600 to 610, and DPB1 in 400 to 490. Roughly five DR-DQ haplotypes were treated as single units for association and clustering because of strong linkage in the cohort. Among roughly 400 genotyped donors of the cohort, an average of approximately 240,000 unique TCR beta nucleotide sequences was sequenced per donor, of which 15% to 20% were non-productive.

V is reduced by 1 base and J by 9 bases, leaving a spacing of 4 bases between them. The CDR3 holds 11 amino acids from the cysteine to the phenylalanine. Left in the record is the CDR3 DNA by itself, 33 bases read in frame from the first base. Sequences MGHRA (CDR1) and YSYEKL (CDR2) are obtained from the germline V gene. In regard to this clone: No cognate antigen has been identified for it. No per-base quality is available; no much larger clone lies one base away.

The cohort comprised 670 or so healthy bone marrow donors. All cohort members were sampled while nominally healthy, although unrecorded immune exposures were likely present. The donor was CMV seropositive and was included in the group of approximately 300 seropositive cohort members. A peripheral blood sample was provided by each donor, and peripheral blood mononuclear cells were used for TCR beta sequencing. The Qiagen DNeasy Blood Extraction Kit was used to extract genomic DNA from the blood cell samples. The library was produced with the immunoSEQ multiplex PCR assay. For the multiplex PCR, a mixture combining 60 forward primers for TCR Vbeta segments and 13 reverse primers for TCR Jbeta segments was used. The CDR3 region of rearranged TCR beta genes was amplified from genomic DNA with a multiplex PCR assay. The Illumina HiSeq System was used to sequence the amplified TCR beta libraries as 87-base-pair reads. As for the authors' bioinformatics: A later analysis counted tens of millions of unique TCR beta chains across the 550 to 700 repertoires, and roughly 9.9 million of these chains were shared by at least two donors. To remove PCR and sequencing errors, raw reads were error-corrected and collapsed into unique sequences using a nearest-neighbor algorithm that merged closely related sequences. CDR3 sequences were aligned to IMGT reference sequences to assign V, D and J gene segments. Each retained sequence needed at least a six-nucleotide match to both a V gene segment and a J gene segment. A rearrangement was called productive if the CDR3 had no stop codons and remained in frame with V and J, and every other rearrangement was called non-productive. Following IMGT convention, CDR3 was defined as the stretch from the second conserved V-encoded cysteine up to the conserved J-encoded phenylalanine. Sequences without an unambiguous match to a single V gene segment were excluded from the earlier analysis of 450 to 750 of the donors. In an earlier analysis of some 590 of the donors, a V segment was called functional when productive rearrangements were above 56.7%, and segregating when the standard deviation between donors exceeded 5%. A statistical classification framework was built for diagnosing cytomegalovirus status from the catalog of TCR beta chain sequences. V and J gene assignment, in a later analysis, came from comparing TCR nucleotide sequences with IMGT/GENE-DB human TR gene sequences. A later analysis assigned CDR3 sequences and most-parsimonious VDJ recombination scenarios with the TCRdist pipeline. In a later analysis, every TCR beta chain was defined by the combination of its CDR3 amino acid sequence and its V-gene family, and reads without a unique V-gene family were dropped. As a way to deal with suspected cross-contamination and a sequencing artifact, a later analysis dropped roughly 620 nucleotide sequences that were highly shared and had low generation probability. In a later analysis, a clonal expansion index for each public chain was calculated from normalized within-repertoire ranks of inferred template counts. A later analysis computed generation probabilities with a VDJ recombination model fitted to out-of-frame rearrangements, and checked the results against IGoR. In a later analysis, hypergeometric tests were used to score TCR-TCR, TCR-HLA and TCR-CMV co-occurrence, with a repertoire-size bias correction applied to TCR pairs. In a later analysis, false discovery rates were estimated by permuting HLA or CMV assignments 20 times. In a later analysis, co-occurring TCRs were grouped using DBSCAN, with TCRdist sequence similarity added in when clustering inside HLA-allele-positive subsets. Repertoires with fewer than 30,000 or more than 120,000 public chains were left out of co-occurrence clustering, as were roughly five repertoires with anomalous nucleotide sharing. Entries here come from immuneACCESS through TCRdb and include only in-frame sequences with V and J called. Some clones fail to appear in such tables; in the studies checked, an unresolved V gene covers under half of the shortfall, and the cause of the remainder is unknown. V and J calls plus clone size are reproduced from that table; the DNA served to infer D and trimming. This sample holds 84,000 or so clones; 62% were observed only once. The ten largest clones add up to over 5% of the sample.

Summary of the overall study and its limitations: Because HLA typing was missing for some donors at each locus, association tests included only the typed subset. Sequencing depth was assumed to be roughly uniform across donors in the presence/absence analyses, though that assumption may not hold. In a later analysis, HLA-associated TCR beta chains were found to be more clonally expanded and to have lower generation probabilities than equally common non-associated chains. The sequencing pipeline was judged likely to have produced a cluster of highly shared sequence variants as a technical artifact. While some public TCRs were present in many individuals, most TCR sequences turned up only very rarely across donors. According to a later analysis, most CMV-associated TCR beta chains appeared to be HLA-restricted, and the HLA associations seemed to be driven largely by CMV exposure. V-gene and J-gene trimming of TCR beta chains was associated with a missense DCLRE1C variant in a later genetic analysis, and the association was replicated in an independent cohort. According to the authors, the approach could potentially be generalized to other disease states and immunological phenotypes. An earlier analysis of roughly 570 of the donors showed that most TCR beta V segments appeared in productive rearrangements either about 87% or about 30% of the time, which broadly matched IMGT annotations. Linkage disequilibrium might explain the correlated functional status among segregating V segments, but an unknown experimental factor could not be excluded. A later analysis found that TCR association rates varied across HLA loci, with DRB1 alleles showing the most associated TCRs and HLA-C alleles the fewest. Three of the identified cytomegalovirus-associated TCR beta chains were confirmed in vitro to be specific for cytomegalovirus antigens. When HLA alleles, especially DR and DQ, strongly co-occurred, TCR associations were difficult to assign to individual alleles. A later analysis associated about 18,000 TCR beta sequences with specific HLA alleles at a false discovery rate of 0.05. The 87-base-pair reads could not distinguish some IMGT-functional V segments, including TRBV6-2 and TRBV6-3, so those segments were excluded. A further reported finding was that TCR beta sequences accurately predicted the HLA-A and HLA-B alleles for most subjects in the first cohort. The classifier was reported to diagnose cytomegalovirus status with high specificity and sensitivity in both the original cohort and the validation cohort. The study gave a list of under 200 TCR beta chains associated with cytomegalovirus. A later genetic analysis reported fewer N-insertions in productive TCRs among donors in an Asian-associated ancestry cluster than the approximately 670-donor mean. This cohort had only TCR beta chains sequenced, and the lack of alpha or paired-chain data limited which features could be detected. Immune exposure information for the cohort was limited to CMV serostatus. The earlier analysis of approximately 560 of the donors excluded 15 to 20 rarely observed V segments, including chromosome 9 orphons, because counts were too low. According to a later analysis, parvovirus B19, influenza, CMV and Epstein-Barr virus appeared linked to several top co-occurrence clusters.

Sequenced sample: PBMCs. The chain joins TRBV4-1 to TRBJ2-1; no D gene call is confident. This TCR was recovered from a woman aged 25 to 39 in good health and CMV-seropositive. The CDR3 protein: CASSQGAEQFF. DNA sequence: TGCGCCAGCAGCCAAGGAGCTGAGCAGTTCTTC.